What follows are 18 T cell receptor beta chains derived from one specimen sequenced in a study of CD8+CD57+ T cells in acquired aplastic anemia. Using genomic DNA as the template, TCR beta VDJ and CDR3 profiling was carried out. Each CDR3 protein gets one entry after TCRdb re-called the reads with MiXCR. The sample carries some 200,000 distinct CDR3 sequences, about half recorded once. It was patients with CD8+CD57+ cell expansion by flow cytometry who were chosen for sequencing. Sequenced input: sorted CD4+, CD8+, or CD8+CD57+ T cells (not recorded which) from PBMCs. Receptor source: a human donor with aplastic anemia.

The V call is TRBV20-1, the J call TRBJ2-7; D may be TRBD2 (5 bases). V was shortened by 1 base and J by 4 bases, with 11 bases between the two germline ends. Germline lookup yields CDR1 DFQATT and CDR2 SNEGSKA (reference sequence). The CDR3 has 13 amino acids. The CDR3 region is CSARGERRYEQYF. Written as DNA, the CDR3 is TGCAGTGCTAGAGGGGAGCGTCGATACGAGCAGTACTTC.

This clonotype came up many times. V is TRBV6-5 and J is TRBJ2-7, with TRBD1 matching over 9 bases. Trimming cost V 6 bases and J 5 bases; bases outside gene matches: 8. The CDR3 extends over 14 amino acids. In germline, CDR1 is MNHEY, CDR2 SVGAGI. CDR3 residues: CASSLNRGLNEQYF. In nucleotides, the CDR3 is TGTGCCAGCAGCTTGAACAGGGGGCTGAACGAGCAGTACTTC.

This clonotype showed up many times. The V and J genes are TRBV5-6 and TRBJ2-1; a weak D match, TRBD2 (6 bases). The CDR3 runs to 15 residues. The V and J ends lost 4 bases and 3 bases respectively, with 14 bases between them. CDR1 is SGHDT, CDR2 YYEEEE, per germline. The CDR3 loop reads CASSGGSQSYNEQFF. In DNA, the CDR3 is TGTGCCAGCAGCGGGGGGTCGCAGAGCTACAATGAGCAGTTCTTC.

Here the CDR3 reads CSAIPGQGAGEQYF. The CDR3 DNA reads as TGCAGTGCTATTCCGGGACAGGGGGCTGGCGAGCAGTACTTC. The V gene is TRBV20-1, the J gene TRBJ2-7, with TRBD1 matching over 12 bases. This CDR3 region has 14 residues. Trimming took 4 bases from V and 6 from J; bases not matched to a gene: 7. Germline values: CDR1 DFQATT, CDR2 SNEGSKA (reference sequence).

The gene calls are TRBV7-2 and TRBJ2-7; 9 positions match TRBD1. V lost 4 bases and J lost 3; bases outside the gene matches: 7. The length of the CDR3 is 15 residues. CDR1 and CDR2 (germline): SGHTA, FQGNSA. The CDR3 region has the DNA TGTGCCAGCAGCTCCGGAGGACAGGGGCTCTACGAGCAGTACTTC. Translating it yields CASSSGGQGLYEQYF.

Concerning this clonotype itself: A single base separates this from a much larger clone, so it may be a read error. V gene TRBV6-5 combines with J gene TRBJ2-7; D unresolved. Germline V lookup: CDR1 MNHEY, CDR2 SVGAGI. The CDR3 is 13 amino acids. CDR3 sequence (DNA): TGTGCCGGCAGTTACGGAAGGGAAGGCGAGCAGTACTTC. Its translation: CAGSYGREGEQYF.

There are many counts of this clonotype. The rearrangement uses TRBV2 and TRBJ2-5, with 8 bases aligning to TRBD1. Germline V lookup: CDR1 SNHLY, CDR2 FYNNEI. V lost 5 bases, J lost 5 bases, and 10 bases stayed unmatched. The CDR3 contains 15 residues. CDR3 coding DNA: TGTGCCAGCAGTCGCCAGGGGGCGGAGGGGGAGACCCAGTACTTC. Protein sequence: CASSRQGAEGETQYF. Drawing the rest from reference TRBV2 and TRBJ2-5, the complete variable domain is EPEVTQTPSHQVTQMGQEVILRCVPISNHLYFYWYRQILGQKVEFLVSFYNNEISEKSEIFDDQFSVERPDGSNFTLKIRSTKLEDSAMYFCASSRQGAEGETQYFGPGTRLLVL.

The rearrangement uses TRBV20-1 and TRBJ2-7; 10 positions agree with TRBD1. Germline values: CDR1 DFQATT, CDR2 SNEGSKA (reference sequence). The CDR3 consists of 14 residues. J gave up 6 bases and V 6 bases, and 11 bases lay outside the gene matches. CDR3: CSAPNRGQGIEQYF. The CDR3 bases are TGCAGTGCGCCTAACAGGGGACAGGGGATCGAGCAGTACTTC.

The chain has TRBV20-1 and TRBJ1-3; weak D call: TRBD1 (6 bases). The germline V gene has CDR1 DFQATT and CDR2 SNEGSKA (reference sequence). CDR3 length: 13 residues. Trimming removed 3 bases from V and 8 bases from J, with 14 bases in between. The CDR3 DNA reads as TGCAGTGCTAGCGAGGGGGTCGTCTACACCATATATTTT. Its translation: CSASEGVVYTIYF.

This clonotype was detected a few times. This chain connects TRBV6-1 to TRBJ2-1, with 11 bases identical to TRBD2. The trim removed 5 bases at V and 5 bases at J, leaving 8 bases unmatched. Per the germline V gene, CDR1 is MNHNS and CDR2 is SASEGT. There are 16 residues in the CDR3. The CDR3 loop reads CASSPWLAGGHNEQFF. The CDR3 nucleotides are TGTGCCAGCAGTCCATGGTTAGCGGGGGGGCACAATGAGCAGTTCTTC.

The genes are TRBV2 and TRBJ1-5; D is perhaps TRBD1 (6 bases). CDR1 and CDR2 (germline): SNHLY, FYNNEI. CDR3 length equals 15 residues. V lost 2 bases and J lost 7, with 15 bases in between. CDR3 in DNA: TGTGCCAGCAGTGAATCGTGGGGGCAAGGGCAGCCCCAGCATTTT. It specifies CASSESWGQGQPQHF. The variable domain in full, with the rest retrieved from reference TRBV2 and TRBJ1-5, is EPEVTQTPSHQVTQMGQEVILRCVPISNHLYFYWYRQILGQKVEFLVSFYNNEISEKSEIFDDQFSVERPDGSNFTLKIRSTKLEDSAMYFCASSESWGQGQPQHFGDGTRLSIL.

CDR3 DNA: TGTGCCAGCAGTCGTGACAGGGACGAGCAGTACTTC. This encodes CASSRDRDEQYF. The genes are TRBV7-9 and TRBJ2-7; 7 bases match TRBD1. The V and J ends lost 6 bases and 5 bases, in that order; junction bases with no gene match: 4. Germline V lookup: CDR1 SEHNR, CDR2 FQNEAQ (reference sequence). The CDR3 totals 12 residues.

J is TRBJ2-1 and V is TRBV6-5; TRBD2 agrees at 14 bases. V trimming: 0 bases; J trimming: 9 bases; junction bases outside the gene matches: 1. CDR3 size: 15 residues. Germline values: CDR1 MNHEY, CDR2 SVGAGI. CDR3 nucleotide sequence: TGTGCCAGCAGTTACTCGACTAGCGGGGGGGGTGAGCAGTTCTTC. It translates to CASSYSTSGGGEQFF.

This clonotype came up many times. The chain carries TRBV15 and TRBJ2-1, with 7 bases identical to TRBD1. With 2 bases clipped from V and 3 bases from J, the junction kept 7 bases outside the gene matches. This CDR3 comprises 16 residues. Germline CDR1 and CDR2: LNHNV and YYDKDF (reference sequence). The CDR3 nucleotides read TGTGCCACCAGCAGACCCGGGACAGAGCTCTACAATGAGCAGTTCTTC. It is translated as CATSRPGTELYNEQFF.

This clonotype was observed many times. This chain joins TRBV20-1 and TRBJ1-1; 8 positions agree with TRBD1. This CDR3 spans 16 amino acids. Germline V CDR1 and CDR2: DFQATT, SNEGSKA (reference sequence). J lost 0 bases, V lost 1 base, and 7 bases had no gene match. The CDR3 nucleotides read TGCAGTGCTAGAGGCAGGGGGCAGCCGTTGAACACTGAAGCTTTCTTT. It translates to CSARGRGQPLNTEAFF.

This chain joins TRBV10-3 and TRBJ2-5, with TRBD1 as a possible D gene (5 bases). The CDR3 sequence is 13 residues long. V lost 10 bases and J lost 7, with 19 bases in between. CDR1 and CDR2 (germline): ENHRY, SYGVKD. CDR3 region: CASTLSGYGTQYF. DNA for the CDR3: TGTGCCAGCACCCTCTCAGGGTATGGGACCCAGTACTTC.

This chain joins TRBV9 and TRBJ2-7; D is perhaps TRBD1 or TRBD2 (6 bases each). In germline, CDR1 is SGDLS, CDR2 YYNGEE. Deletions cut 7 bases from V and 4 bases from J, with 27 bases between. This CDR3 is built from 17 residues. CDR3 nucleotide sequence: TGTGCCAGCGGCGATCAGCGCGGCGCCCGGGGGCGATACGAGCAGTACTTC. Protein product: CASGDQRGARGRYEQYF.

The genes are TRBV7-9 and TRBJ1-1; no clear D. The CDR3 spans 14 residues. V was cut by 1 base and J by 6 bases, with 12 bases left in between. Germline CDR1 SEHNR, CDR2 FQNEAQ (reference sequence). CDR3 loop: CASSLEVASAEAFF. The DNA of the CDR3 is TGTGCCAGCAGCTTAGAGGTTGCAAGCGCTGAAGCTTTCTTT.